The 7 T cell receptor beta chains below all came from one sample that was sequenced in a study of T cells in localized non-small cell lung cancer. Repertoires were generated with immunoSEQ multiplex PCR, while TCRdb's copy carries only in-frame clones and drops some. Of 70,000 to 95,000 clones listed, approximately 91% are singletons. The specimen was PBMCs, collected before any cancer treatment. These receptors were taken from a woman aged 40-69 years with stage II squamous cell lung carcinoma.

V usage is TRBV5-6 and J usage is TRBJ2-6; maybe TRBD1 (5 bases). In germline, CDR1 is SGHDT, CDR2 YYEEEE. The CDR3 consists of 16 residues. The V gene lost 1 base and the J gene lost 1 base, with 9 bases spanning the gap. CDR3 DNA: TGTGCCAGCAGCTTGATAGACAGTTCTGGGGCCAACGTCCTGACTTTC. Residues: CASSLIDSSGANVLTF. Drawing the rest from reference TRBV5-6 and TRBJ2-6, the complete variable domain is DAGVTQSPTHLIKTRGQQVTLRCSPKSGHDTVSWYQQALGQGPQFIFQYYEEEERQRGNFPDRFSGHQFPNYSSELNVNALLLGDSALYLCASSLIDSSGANVLTFGAGSRLTVL.

The chain joins TRBV5-1 to TRBJ1-6; TRBD1 matches 7 bases. With 4 bases clipped from V and 6 bases from J, the junction kept 10 bases outside the gene matches. From germline, CDR1 is SGHRS and CDR2 YFSETQ. CDR3 length: 16 amino acids. The CDR3 reads CASSRTPGQFNSPLHF. The CDR3 bases are TGCGCCAGCAGCCGGACGCCGGGACAGTTTAATTCACCCCTCCACTTT.

This rearrangement joins TRBV30 to TRBJ1-2; no clear D gene. This CDR3 contains 12 residues. Germline V gene data show CDR1 as GTSNPN and CDR2 as SVGIG (reference sequence). V lost 6 bases and J lost 8, with 16 bases in between. The CDR3 region has the DNA TGTGCCTGCGGGCCCAGGATGAGCGGCTACACCTTC. Translating gives CACGPRMSGYTF.

The count of this clone is one. The chain carries TRBV29-1 and TRBJ2-6, with D unresolved. Germline-derived CDR1 and CDR2 are SQVTM and ANQGSEA. The length of the CDR3 is 13 residues. The V end was cut by 6 bases, the J end by 0 bases, with 6 bases between. CDR3: CSVRSSGANVLTF. The CDR3, as DNA: TGCAGCGTCAGGAGCTCTGGGGCCAACGTCCTGACTTTC.

The V and J genes are TRBV4-2 and TRBJ1-1; 12 bases match TRBD1. V gave up 4 bases and J gave up 11 bases; unmatched junction bases: 11. The germline CDR1 and CDR2 sequences are LGHNA and YNFKEQ. The CDR3 is 15 residues long. The CDR3 bases are TGTGCCAGCAGCCCCGGCCCGGGACAGGGGGCGAATGCTTTCTTT. It codes for CASSPGPGQGANAFF.

The V call is TRBV27, the J call TRBJ1-5, with unresolved D. Trimming removed 5 bases at V and 3 bases at J, with 11 bases between. Germline lookup yields CDR1 MNHEY and CDR2 SMNVEV (reference sequence). This CDR3 is 14 amino acids long. CDR3 coding DNA: TGTGCCAGCAGTGGTTTCGGAAACAATCAGCCCCAGCATTTT. Protein sequence: CASSGFGNNQPQHF.

The V gene is TRBV9, the J gene TRBJ2-3, with TRBD2 matching 8 bases. The CDR3 extends over 15 amino acids. V gave up 5 bases and J gave up 5 bases; unmatched junction bases: 10. Per the germline V gene, CDR1 is SGDLS and CDR2 is YYNGEE. This CDR3 reads CASRPAGAVGDTQYF. In DNA form, the CDR3 reads TGTGCCAGCAGACCAGCGGGGGCCGTAGGAGATACGCAGTATTTT. The full variable domain, completed using reference TRBV9 and TRBJ2-3, is DSGVTQTPKHLITATGQRVTLRCSPRSGDLSVYWYQQSLDQGLQFLIQYYNGEERAKGNILERFSAQQFPDLHSELNLSSLELGDSALYFCASRPAGAVGDTQYFGPGTRLTVL.